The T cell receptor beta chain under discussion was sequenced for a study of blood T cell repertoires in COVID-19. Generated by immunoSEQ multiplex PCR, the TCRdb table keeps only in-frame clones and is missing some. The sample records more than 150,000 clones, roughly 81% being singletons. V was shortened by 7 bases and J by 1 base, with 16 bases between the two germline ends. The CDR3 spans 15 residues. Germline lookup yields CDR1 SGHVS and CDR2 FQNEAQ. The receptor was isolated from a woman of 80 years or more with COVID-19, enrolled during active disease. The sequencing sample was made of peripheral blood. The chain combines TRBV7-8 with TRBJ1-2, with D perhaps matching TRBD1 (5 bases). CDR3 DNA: TGTGCCAGCACCAAAGGGGTAGCCCTTAACTATGGCTACACCTTC. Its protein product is CASTKGVALNYGYTF. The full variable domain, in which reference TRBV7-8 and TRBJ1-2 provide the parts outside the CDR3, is GAGVSQSPRYKVAKRGQDVALRCDPISGHVSLFWYQQALGQGPEFLTYFQNEAQLDKSGLPSDRFFAERPEGSVSTLKIQRTQQEDSAVYLCASTKGVALNYGYTFGSGTRLTVV.